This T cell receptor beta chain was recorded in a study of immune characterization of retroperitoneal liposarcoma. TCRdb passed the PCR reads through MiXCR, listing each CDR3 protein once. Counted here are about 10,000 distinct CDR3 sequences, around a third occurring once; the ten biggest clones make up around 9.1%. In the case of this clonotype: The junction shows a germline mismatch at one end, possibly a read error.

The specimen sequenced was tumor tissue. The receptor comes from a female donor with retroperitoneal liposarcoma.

The CDR3 loop reads CASSKEAHTYNEQFF. DNA of the CDR3: TGCGCCAGCAGCAAAGAAGCCCATACCTACAATGAGCAGTTCTTC. This chain uses TRBV4-1 with TRBJ2-1; D call uncertain. Germline assignment: CDR1 MGHRA and CDR2 YSYEKL. The CDR3 is 15 residues long.